The TCR beta chain under discussion was sequenced for a study of shared clonotypes between healthy human individuals. Study at large: Each donor's CD8 memory used one plate, CD8 naive two, each CD4 subset three.

Nashville, Tennessee was home to all donors, who were Caucasian adults. This CDR3 is 14 amino acids long. Germline assignment: CDR1 MNHNS and CDR2 SASEGT. Trimming took 6 bases from V and 2 from J; bases not matched to a gene: 6. Researchers divided each subset's genomic DNA evenly across several immunoSEQ plates. Replicate PCRs run on sorted subsets employed around 200 ng DNA, approximately 30,000 T cell genomes. Using immunoSEQ multiplex PCR, the repertoire was profiled, and TCRdb retains in-frame clones only, with some absent. This table holds around 1,100,000 clones, roughly 80% found once. The V call is TRBV6-1, the J call TRBJ2-7; 8 nucleotides agree with TRBD1. Sample: memory CD4+ T cells from PBMCs. Specified subset: CD45RA-negative fraction. The sequence was obtained from a man aged 18 to 29 in good health. Some clones in this sample may be carry-over from other donors' samples. Here the CDR3 reads CASSGQGAAYEQYF. Written as DNA, the CDR3 is TGTGCCAGCAGCGGACAGGGTGCGGCCTACGAGCAGTACTTC.